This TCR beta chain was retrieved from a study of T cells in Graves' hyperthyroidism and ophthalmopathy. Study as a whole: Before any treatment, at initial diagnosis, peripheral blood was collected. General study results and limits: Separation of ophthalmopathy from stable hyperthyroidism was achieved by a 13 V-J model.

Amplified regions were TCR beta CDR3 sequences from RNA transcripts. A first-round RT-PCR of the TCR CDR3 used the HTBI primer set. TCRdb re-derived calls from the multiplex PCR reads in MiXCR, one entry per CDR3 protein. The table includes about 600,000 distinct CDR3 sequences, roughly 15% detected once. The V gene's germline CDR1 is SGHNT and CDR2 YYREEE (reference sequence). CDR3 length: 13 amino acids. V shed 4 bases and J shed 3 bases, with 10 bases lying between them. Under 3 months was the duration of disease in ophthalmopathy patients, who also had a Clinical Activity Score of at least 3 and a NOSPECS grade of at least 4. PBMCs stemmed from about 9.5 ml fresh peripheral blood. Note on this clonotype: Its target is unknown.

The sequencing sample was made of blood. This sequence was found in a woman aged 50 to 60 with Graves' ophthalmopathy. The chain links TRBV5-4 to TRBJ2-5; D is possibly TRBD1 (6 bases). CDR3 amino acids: CASSHNREETQYF. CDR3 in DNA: TGTGCCAGCAGCCACAACAGGGAAGAGACCCAGTACTTC.